This T cell receptor beta chain was identified in a study of cytomegalovirus exposure and HLA in healthy donors. The ends were cut back, 10 bases at V and 2 bases at J, with 8 bases in the middle. The V gene's germline CDR1 is MNHEY and CDR2 SVGAGI. This CDR3 region has 11 residues. Repertoires were generated with immunoSEQ multiplex PCR, while TCRdb's copy carries only in-frame clones and drops some. The sample shows around 180,000 clones, about 82% of them seen only once. The sequenced sample was PBMCs. The TCR sequence derives from a woman between 18 and 29 years old in good health and CMV-seronegative. V and J are TRBV6-5 and TRBJ1-1; D ambiguous. The CDR3 spells CATTRNTEAFF. In nucleotides, the CDR3 is TGTGCCACCACCAGAAACACTGAAGCTTTCTTT.